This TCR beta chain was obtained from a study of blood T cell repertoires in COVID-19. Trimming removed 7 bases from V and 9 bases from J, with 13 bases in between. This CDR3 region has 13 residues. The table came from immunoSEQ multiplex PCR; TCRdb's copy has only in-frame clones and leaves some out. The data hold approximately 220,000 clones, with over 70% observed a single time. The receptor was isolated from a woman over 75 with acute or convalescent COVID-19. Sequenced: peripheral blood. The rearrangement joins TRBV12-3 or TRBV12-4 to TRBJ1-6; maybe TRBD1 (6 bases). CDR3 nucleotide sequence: TGTGCCAGCAATCAGGGGCTCGGTTCACCCCTCCACTTT. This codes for CASNQGLGSPLHF.